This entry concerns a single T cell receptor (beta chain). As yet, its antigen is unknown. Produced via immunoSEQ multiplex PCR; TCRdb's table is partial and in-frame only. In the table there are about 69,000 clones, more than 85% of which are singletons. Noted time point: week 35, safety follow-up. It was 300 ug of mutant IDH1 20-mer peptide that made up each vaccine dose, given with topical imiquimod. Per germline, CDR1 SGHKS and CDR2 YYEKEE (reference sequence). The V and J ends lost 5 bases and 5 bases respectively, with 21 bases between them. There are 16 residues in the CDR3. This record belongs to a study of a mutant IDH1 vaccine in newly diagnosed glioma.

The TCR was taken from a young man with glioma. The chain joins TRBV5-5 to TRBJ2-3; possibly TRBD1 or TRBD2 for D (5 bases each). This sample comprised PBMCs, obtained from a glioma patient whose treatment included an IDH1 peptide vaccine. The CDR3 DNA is TGTGCCAGCAGAAAGATGGGTGGGGGAGCAAGAGATACGCAGTATTTT. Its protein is CASRKMGGGARDTQYF.